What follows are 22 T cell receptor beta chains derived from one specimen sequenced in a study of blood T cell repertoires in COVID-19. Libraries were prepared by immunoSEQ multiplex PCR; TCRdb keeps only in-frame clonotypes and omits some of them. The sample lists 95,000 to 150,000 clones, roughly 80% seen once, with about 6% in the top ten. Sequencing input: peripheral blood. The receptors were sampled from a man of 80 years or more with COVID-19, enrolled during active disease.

Written as DNA, the CDR3 is TGCAGCGCCCGGGACAGGTCGGAGGGGGGGGAGCTGTTTTTT. Amino acids: CSARDRSEGGELFF. The chain carries TRBV29-1 and TRBJ2-2, with 8 bases lining up with TRBD1. J was trimmed by 8 bases and V by 7 bases; bases with no gene match: 12. This CDR3 comprises 14 residues. The germline CDR1 and CDR2 sequences are SQVTM and ANQGSEA.

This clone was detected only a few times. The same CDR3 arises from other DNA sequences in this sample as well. CDR3 region: CATGTHIRDEQYF. In DNA, the CDR3 is TGTGCCACGGGAACCCATATACGTGACGAGCAGTACTTC. J is TRBJ2-7 and V is TRBV28; tentatively, D is TRBD2 (5 bases). The V gene's germline CDR1 is MDHEN and CDR2 SYDVKM. The CDR3 extends over 13 amino acids. Trimming cost V 10 bases and J 5 bases, with 18 bases left between them.

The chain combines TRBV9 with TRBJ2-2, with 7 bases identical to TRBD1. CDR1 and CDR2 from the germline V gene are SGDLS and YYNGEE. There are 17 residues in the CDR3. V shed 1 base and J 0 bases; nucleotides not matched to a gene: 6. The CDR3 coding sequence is TGTGCCAGCAGCGTAACAACCGGGACAGCGAACACCGGGGAGCTGTTTTTT. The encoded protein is CASSVTTGTANTGELFF.

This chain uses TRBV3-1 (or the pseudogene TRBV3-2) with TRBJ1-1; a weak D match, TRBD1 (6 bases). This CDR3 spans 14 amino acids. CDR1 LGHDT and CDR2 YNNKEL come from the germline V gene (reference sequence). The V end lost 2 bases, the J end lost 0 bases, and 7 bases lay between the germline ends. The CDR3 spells CASSQPGVNTEAFF. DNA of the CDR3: TGTGCCAGCAGCCAACCAGGGGTGAACACTGAAGCTTTCTTT.

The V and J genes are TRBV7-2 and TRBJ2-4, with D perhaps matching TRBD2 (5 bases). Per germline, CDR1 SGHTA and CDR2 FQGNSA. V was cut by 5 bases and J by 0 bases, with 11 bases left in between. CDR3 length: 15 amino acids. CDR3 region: CASSPSEGAKNIQYF. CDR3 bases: TGTGCCAGCAGCCCAAGCGAGGGAGCCAAAAACATTCAGTACTTC.

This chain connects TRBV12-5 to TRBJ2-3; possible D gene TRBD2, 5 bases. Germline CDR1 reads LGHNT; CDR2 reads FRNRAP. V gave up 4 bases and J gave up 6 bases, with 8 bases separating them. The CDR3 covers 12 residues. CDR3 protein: CASGSGLDTQYF. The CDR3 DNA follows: TGTGCTAGTGGTTCCGGACTCGATACGCAGTATTTT.

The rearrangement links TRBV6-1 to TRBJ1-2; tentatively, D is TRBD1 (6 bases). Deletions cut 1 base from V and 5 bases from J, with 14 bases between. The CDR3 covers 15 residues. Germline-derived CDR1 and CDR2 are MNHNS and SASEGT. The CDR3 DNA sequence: TGTGCCAGCAGTGAAGGGACAGTTGTCGATTATGGCTACACCTTC. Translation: CASSEGTVVDYGYTF.

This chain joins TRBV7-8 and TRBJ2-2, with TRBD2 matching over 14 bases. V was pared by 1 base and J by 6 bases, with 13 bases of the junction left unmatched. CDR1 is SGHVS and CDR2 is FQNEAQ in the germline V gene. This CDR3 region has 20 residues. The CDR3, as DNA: TGTGCCAGCAGCTTAGACAGGACTAGCGGGAGGTCTAACAGTCCCGGGGAGCTGTTTTTT. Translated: CASSLDRTSGRSNSPGELFF.

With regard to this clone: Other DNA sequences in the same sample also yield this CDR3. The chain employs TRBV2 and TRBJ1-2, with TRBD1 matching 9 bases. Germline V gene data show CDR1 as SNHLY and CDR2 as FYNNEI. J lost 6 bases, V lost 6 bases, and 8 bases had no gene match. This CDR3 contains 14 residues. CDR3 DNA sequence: TGTGCCAGCAGCTACACAGGGGGCGCAGATGGCTACACCTTC. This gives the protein CASSYTGGADGYTF.

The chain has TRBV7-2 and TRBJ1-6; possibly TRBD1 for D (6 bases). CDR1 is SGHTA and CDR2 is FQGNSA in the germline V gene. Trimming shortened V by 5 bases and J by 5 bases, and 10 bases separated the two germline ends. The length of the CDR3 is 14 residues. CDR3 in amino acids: CASSLRQDNSPLHF. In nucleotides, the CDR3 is TGTGCCAGCAGCCTACGACAGGATAATTCACCCCTCCACTTT.

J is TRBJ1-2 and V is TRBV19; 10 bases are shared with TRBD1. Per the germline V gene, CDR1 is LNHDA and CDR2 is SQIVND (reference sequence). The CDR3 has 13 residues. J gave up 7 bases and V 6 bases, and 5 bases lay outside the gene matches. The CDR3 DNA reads TGTGCCAGTAGGCCCGGGACAGGGGCTGGCTACACCTTC. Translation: CASRPGTGAGYTF.

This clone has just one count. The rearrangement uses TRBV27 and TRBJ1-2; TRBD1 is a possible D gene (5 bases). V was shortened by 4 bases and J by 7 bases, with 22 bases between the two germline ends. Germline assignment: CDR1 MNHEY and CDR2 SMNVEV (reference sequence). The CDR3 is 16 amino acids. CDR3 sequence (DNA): TGTGCCAGCAGTTCCCCCACCGACAGCTCTCAACGTGGCTACACCTTC. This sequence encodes CASSSPTDSSQRGYTF.

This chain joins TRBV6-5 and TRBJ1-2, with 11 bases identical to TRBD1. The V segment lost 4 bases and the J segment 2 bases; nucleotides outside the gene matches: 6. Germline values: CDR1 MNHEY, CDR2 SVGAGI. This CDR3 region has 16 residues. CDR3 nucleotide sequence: TGTGCCAGCAGTTCCGGGACAGGGGGAGGGAACTATGGCTACACCTTC. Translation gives CASSSGTGGGNYGYTF.

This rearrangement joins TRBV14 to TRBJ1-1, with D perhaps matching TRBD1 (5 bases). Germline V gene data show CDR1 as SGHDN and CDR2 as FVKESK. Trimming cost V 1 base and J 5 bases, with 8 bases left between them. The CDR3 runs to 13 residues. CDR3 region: CASSQGQGTEAFF. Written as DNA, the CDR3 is TGTGCCAGCAGCCAAGGGCAGGGAACTGAAGCTTTCTTT.

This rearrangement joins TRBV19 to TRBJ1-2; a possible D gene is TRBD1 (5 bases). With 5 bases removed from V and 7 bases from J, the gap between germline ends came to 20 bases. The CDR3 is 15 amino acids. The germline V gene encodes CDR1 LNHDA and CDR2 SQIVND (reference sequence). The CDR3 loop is CASSLDRAGQGGYTF. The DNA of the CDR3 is TGTGCCAGTAGTCTCGACAGAGCCGGTCAGGGTGGCTACACCTTC.

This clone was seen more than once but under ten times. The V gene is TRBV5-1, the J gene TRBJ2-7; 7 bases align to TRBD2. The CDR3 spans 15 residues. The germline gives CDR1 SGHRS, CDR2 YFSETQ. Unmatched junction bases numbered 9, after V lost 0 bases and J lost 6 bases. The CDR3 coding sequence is TGCGCCAGCAGCTTGGGTGGCGGGAGATCGAGCGAGCAGTACTTC. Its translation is CASSLGGGRSSEQYF.

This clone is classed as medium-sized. The CDR3 is CASSQGLAGGPYEQYF. Here the CDR3 DNA reads TGTGCCAGCAGCCAGGGACTAGCGGGAGGGCCTTACGAGCAGTACTTC. V usage is TRBV3-1 (or the pseudogene TRBV3-2) and J usage is TRBJ2-7; 16 nucleotides agree with TRBD2. The CDR3 consists of 16 residues. In germline, CDR1 is LGHDT, CDR2 YNNKEL (reference sequence). With 3 bases clipped from V and 4 bases from J, the junction kept 3 bases outside the gene matches.

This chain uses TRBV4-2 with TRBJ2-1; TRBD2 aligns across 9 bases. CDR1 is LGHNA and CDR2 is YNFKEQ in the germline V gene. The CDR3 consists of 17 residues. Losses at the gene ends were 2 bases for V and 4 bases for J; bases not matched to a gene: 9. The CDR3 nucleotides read TGTGCCAGCAGCCAAAAGAGCGGGACTAGCCCTTACAATGAGCAGTTCTTC. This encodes CASSQKSGTSPYNEQFF.

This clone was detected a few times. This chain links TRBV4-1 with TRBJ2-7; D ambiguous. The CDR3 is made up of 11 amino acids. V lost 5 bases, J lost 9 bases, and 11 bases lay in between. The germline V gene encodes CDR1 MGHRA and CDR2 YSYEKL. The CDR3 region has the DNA TGCGCCAGCAGCTCCGAGTCCGCGCAGTACTTC. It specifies CASSSESAQYF.

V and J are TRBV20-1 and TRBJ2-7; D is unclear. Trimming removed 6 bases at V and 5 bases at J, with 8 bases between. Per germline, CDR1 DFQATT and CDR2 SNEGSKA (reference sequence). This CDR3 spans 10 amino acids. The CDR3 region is CSASPHEQYF. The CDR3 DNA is TGCAGTGCCTCCCCCCACGAGCAGTACTTC.

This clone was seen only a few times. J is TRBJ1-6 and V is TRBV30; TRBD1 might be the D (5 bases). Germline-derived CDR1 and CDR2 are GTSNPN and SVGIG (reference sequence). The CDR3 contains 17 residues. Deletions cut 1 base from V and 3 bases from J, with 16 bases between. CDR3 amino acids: CAWSDRRGADYNSPLHF. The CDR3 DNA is TGTGCCTGGAGTGACCGCCGTGGGGCGGACTATAATTCACCCCTCCACTTT.

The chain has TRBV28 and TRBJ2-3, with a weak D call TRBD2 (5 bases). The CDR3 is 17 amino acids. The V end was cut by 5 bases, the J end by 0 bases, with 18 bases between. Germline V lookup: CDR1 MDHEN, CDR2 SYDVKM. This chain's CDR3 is CASSIPLGDPSTDTQYF. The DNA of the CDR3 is TGTGCCAGCAGTATACCTTTGGGAGACCCTAGCACAGATACGCAGTATTTT.